These 10 T cell receptor beta chains came from one sample sequenced in a study of CD8 T cells in ankylosing spondylitis. Using its own MiXCR run on the 5' RACE reads, TCRdb lists one record per CDR3 protein. In the table there are 80,000 to 100,000 distinct CDR3 sequences, roughly 10% of which are singletons. The sequenced sample consisted of blood, either unsorted or a sorted T cell fraction (not recorded which). The receptors were gathered from a male donor with ankylosing spondylitis or in good health (not recorded which).

This clonotype was counted between two and nine times. The genes are TRBV7-2 and TRBJ2-3; D might be TRBD1 or TRBD2, each matching 5 bases. In germline, CDR1 is SGHTA, CDR2 FQGNSA. The CDR3 covers 14 residues. Trimming pared 3 bases from V and 6 bases from J, leaving 13 bases between. In DNA form, the CDR3 reads TGTGCCAGCAGCTTTTTCCTAGCAGGGGATACGCAGTATTTT. This gives the protein CASSFFLAGDTQYF. The whole variable domain, remainder taken from reference TRBV7-2 and TRBJ2-3, is GAGVSQSPSNKVTEKGKDVELRCDPISGHTALYWYRQSLGQGLEFLIYFQGNSAPDKSGLPSDRFSAERTGGSVSTLTIQRTQQEDSAVYLCASSFFLAGDTQYFGPGTRLTVL.

This clonotype showed up many times. The chain carries TRBV29-1 and TRBJ2-2, with D possibly TRBD1 on 5 matching bases. CDR1 and CDR2 (germline): SQVTM, ANQGSEA. The V end was cut by 1 base, the J end by 4 bases, with 13 bases between. The CDR3 has 15 residues. The DNA for the CDR3 is TGCAGCGTTGAAGTTGGGCAGGGTGGCACCGGGGAGCTGTTTTTT. Amino acid sequence: CSVEVGQGGTGELFF.

This clonotype was recorded at least ten times. The rearrangement joins TRBV9 to TRBJ1-3, with D unresolved. The CDR3 totals 14 residues. Germline V gives CDR1 SGDLS, CDR2 YYNGEE. V lost 5 bases, J lost 4 bases, and 13 bases lay in between. The CDR3 loop reads CASSLEGSGNTIYF. DNA of the CDR3: TGTGCCAGCAGTCTCGAAGGGTCCGGAAACACCATATATTTT. Looking up the rest from reference TRBV9 and TRBJ1-3 gives the full variable domain: DSGVTQTPKHLITATGQRVTLRCSPRSGDLSVYWYQQSLDQGLQFLIQYYNGEERAKGNILERFSAQQFPDLHSELNLSSLELGDSALYFCASSLEGSGNTIYFGEGSWLTVV.

To note about this clonotype: One base away lies a much larger clone, so this may be a sequencing read error. The genes are TRBV12-3 or TRBV12-4 and TRBJ1-5; D unclear. Trimming took off 3 bases at V and 12 bases at J, with 12 bases between the two ends. CDR3 length: 12 residues. The DNA of the CDR3 is TGTGCCAGCAGTTTGAGTGCCCGGGTCCAGCATTTT. Translating it yields CASSLSARVQHF.

This clonotype was detected ten times or more. The chain couples TRBV12-3 or TRBV12-4 to TRBJ1-6; D not resolved. The CDR3 length is 17 residues. The V end lost 7 bases, the J end lost 8 bases, and 24 bases lay between the germline ends. The CDR3 DNA is TGTGCCAGCACCACATCGGAGGGTAATTGGCGAGATTCACCCCTCCACTTT. Translation: CASTTSEGNWRDSPLHF.

This clonotype has at least ten counts. This rearrangement joins TRBV12-3 or TRBV12-4 to TRBJ2-2, with D unresolved. This CDR3 spans 15 amino acids. The V and J ends lost 3 bases and 0 bases respectively, with 8 bases between them. The CDR3 reads CASSLSQTNTGELFF. The CDR3 DNA reads as TGTGCCAGCAGTTTGTCACAAACGAACACCGGGGAGCTGTTTTTT.

This clonotype was observed at least ten times. The CDR3 loop reads CSAATGSEAFF. DNA of the CDR3: TGCAGTGCTGCGACAGGGTCTGAAGCTTTCTTT. The chain uses TRBV20-1 and TRBJ1-1, with 7 bases identical to TRBD1. CDR1 is DFQATT, CDR2 SNEGSKA, per germline (reference sequence). The CDR3 sequence is 11 residues long. V shed 5 bases and J 6 bases; nucleotides not matched to a gene: 3.

This clonotype was detected ten times or more. V usage is TRBV20-1 and J usage is TRBJ2-1, with TRBD1 identical over 8 bases. In germline, CDR1 is DFQATT, CDR2 SNEGSKA (reference sequence). The CDR3 totals 13 residues. V shed 4 bases, J shed 7 bases, and the junction held 6 bases outside the gene matches. The CDR3 DNA sequence: TGCAGTGCTATGGCAGGGGGCGGAAATGAGCAGTTCTTC. Protein sequence: CSAMAGGGNEQFF.

This clonotype was seen many times. The CDR3 coding sequence is TGCGCCAGCACCGCGGCCAGGGACGGGACCGGGGAGCTGTTTTTT. Translation gives CASTAARDGTGELFF. V gene TRBV5-1 combines with J gene TRBJ2-2; D possibly uses TRBD1 or TRBD2 (5 bases each). Germline lookup yields CDR1 SGHRS and CDR2 YFSETQ. V shed 6 bases and J shed 5 bases, with 17 bases lying between them. The CDR3 is made up of 15 amino acids.

In its sample, this clonotype was seen many times. The rearrangement uses TRBV15 and TRBJ2-1; 8 nucleotides align to TRBD2. Trimming removed 9 bases from V and 8 bases from J; junction bases left unmatched: 15. The CDR3 sequence is 15 residues long. Germline CDR1 LNHNV, CDR2 YYDKDF (reference sequence). As DNA, the CDR3 is TGTGCCACAAAGCCTCGGGGGGGGCCCTTGGATGAGCAGTTCTTC. Its translation: CATKPRGGPLDEQFF.